The 21 T cell receptor beta chains reported below all come from one sample, sequenced in a study of CD8 T cells in ankylosing spondylitis. These receptors have no identified antigens. MiXCR, run by TCRdb on the 5' RACE reads, gives a single entry per CDR3 protein. The repertoire holds 800,000 to 900,000 distinct CDR3 sequences, over 9.5% seen once, with just over 0.5% in the top ten. Study-wide points: The study identified a TCR beta motif of several highly homologous variants that appeared characteristic of ankylosing spondylitis blood.

Source material: blood, either unsorted or a sorted T cell fraction (not recorded which). Receptor source: a male donor with ankylosing spondylitis.

The V and J genes are TRBV4-2 and TRBJ2-3; 8 bases are shared with TRBD2. Germline V gives CDR1 LGHNA, CDR2 YNFKEQ. CDR3 length: 16 amino acids. The V gene end was trimmed by 0 bases and the J gene end by 6 bases; junction bases not matched to a gene: 8. CDR3 coding DNA: TGTGCCAGCAGCCAAGATAACGGGAGGGGGGTTGATACGCAGTATTTT. Its translation: CASSQDNGRGVDTQYF.

This clonotype has more than one count but fewer than ten. The chain employs TRBV7-9 and TRBJ1-6; the match to TRBD1 covers 10 bases. Germline values: CDR1 SEHNR, CDR2 FQNEAQ (reference sequence). The CDR3 covers 16 residues. V shed 5 bases, J shed 5 bases, and the junction held 6 bases outside the gene matches. The DNA for the CDR3 is TGTGCCAGCAGCCGAGACAGGGGGCTCGATAATTCACCCCTCCACTTT. Translated: CASSRDRGLDNSPLHF.

This sequence joins TRBV27 and TRBJ2-3; D is possibly TRBD1 (6 bases). The CDR3 is 15 amino acids. The V end was cut by 2 bases, the J end by 4 bases, with 13 bases between. Germline CDR1 MNHEY, CDR2 SMNVEV (reference sequence). The CDR3 sequence: CASSLDLGAADTQYF. The DNA of the CDR3 is TGTGCCAGCAGTTTAGATCTGGGGGCAGCAGATACGCAGTATTTT.

Only a few counts were recorded for this clonotype. Here the CDR3 DNA reads TGTGCCAGCTCAGCAACAGGGCTAACTGGCGAGCAGTACTTC. Encoded protein: CASSATGLTGEQYF. The chain uses TRBV18 and TRBJ2-7; D may be TRBD1 (6 bases). The length of the CDR3 is 14 residues. The germline V gene has CDR1 KGHSH and CDR2 LQKENI. V lost 5 bases and J 6 bases, leaving 17 bases between the germline ends.

In regard to this clonotype: This could be a read error, since a much larger clone is one nucleotide away. V gene TRBV29-1 combines with J gene TRBJ1-1; weak D call: TRBD1 (5 bases). V was trimmed by 6 bases and J by 4 bases, leaving 12 bases between them. The V gene's germline CDR1 is SQVTM and CDR2 ANQGSEA. The CDR3 totals 12 residues. The CDR3 sequence: CSVSAGSTEAFF. CDR3 bases: TGCAGCGTCAGTGCAGGGTCCACTGAAGCTTTCTTT.

The CDR3 DNA reads TGCAGTGCGCCTCGGTTGGGGTACACCGGGGAGCTGTTTTTT. This translates into CSAPRLGYTGELFF. V gene TRBV20-1 combines with J gene TRBJ2-2, with D uncertain. Looked up from germline, CDR1 is DFQATT and CDR2 is SNEGSKA (reference sequence). Trimming took 6 bases from V and 3 from J, leaving 14 bases between them. This CDR3 has 14 residues.

This clonotype was counted between two and nine times. This chain links TRBV5-6 with TRBJ2-1, with D uncertain. V lost 2 bases and J 2 bases, leaving 8 bases between the germline ends. Germline V lookup: CDR1 SGHDT, CDR2 YYEEEE. This CDR3 is 14 amino acids long. For the CDR3, the DNA is TGTGCCAGCAGCTTCGACCCCCCCTACAATGAGCAGTTCTTC. It yields the protein CASSFDPPYNEQFF.

This clonotype turned up a few times. J is TRBJ2-7 and V is TRBV6-2 or TRBV6-3; D possibly corresponds to TRBD2 (6 bases). The V end lost 6 bases, the J end lost 2 bases, and 14 bases lay between the germline ends. The CDR3 covers 14 residues. CDR1 is MNHEY and CDR2 is SVGEGT in the germline V gene. The CDR3 region has the DNA TGTGCCAGCAGCTCCTGGACTATAACCTACGAGCAGTACTTC. This gives the protein CASSSWTITYEQYF.

This chain links TRBV10-3 with TRBJ1-4; D unclear. Trimming stripped 11 bases from V and 0 bases from J, with 16 bases between. There are 15 residues in the CDR3. CDR1 and CDR2 from the germline V gene are ENHRY and SYGVKD. The CDR3 region is CASGEVPPTNEKLFF. The DNA of the CDR3 is TGTGCCTCCGGGGAAGTTCCTCCAACTAATGAAAAACTGTTTTTT.

The chain employs TRBV4-3 and TRBJ2-7; D is uncertain. The CDR3 covers 16 residues. CDR1 and CDR2 (germline): LGHNA, YSLEER. The V end was cut by 0 bases, the J end by 0 bases, with 12 bases between. CDR3 DNA: TGCGCCAGCAGCCAAGAGAATCAGGATCACTCCTACGAGCAGTACTTC. Protein product: CASSQENQDHSYEQYF.

The sample holds a few counts of this clonotype. This sequence joins TRBV5-6 and TRBJ2-1; the match to TRBD2 covers 11 bases. The CDR3 spans 14 residues. Germline V gene data show CDR1 as SGHDT and CDR2 as YYEEEE. V shed 4 bases and J 6 bases; nucleotides not matched to a gene: 3. The CDR3 sequence is CASSPSGGRNEQFF. The CDR3 nucleotides read TGTGCCAGCAGCCCTAGCGGGGGGCGCAATGAGCAGTTCTTC.

This chain links TRBV5-6 with TRBJ1-2, with a possible D match to TRBD1 (6 bases). The CDR3 length is 12 residues. The V and J ends lost 4 bases and 9 bases respectively, with 13 bases between them. Per germline, CDR1 SGHDT and CDR2 YYEEEE. CDR3 loop: CASSERDNRYTF. In DNA, the CDR3 is TGTGCCAGCAGCGAGCGGGACAATCGCTACACCTTC.

A few counts support this clonotype. CDR3 region: CSARALAGVMETQYF. CDR3 sequence (DNA): TGCAGTGCTAGAGCACTAGCGGGAGTTATGGAGACCCAGTACTTC. The rearrangement links TRBV20-1 to TRBJ2-5, with 11 nucleotides matching TRBD2. This CDR3 has 15 amino acids. Unmatched junction bases numbered 6, after V lost 1 base and J lost 5 bases. The V gene's germline CDR1 is DFQATT and CDR2 SNEGSKA (reference sequence).

This chain uses TRBV6-5 with TRBJ2-1; unclear D gene. Trimming removed 4 bases from V and 0 bases from J, with 13 bases in between. Per germline, CDR1 MNHEY and CDR2 SVGAGI. The CDR3 has 16 residues. CDR3 in amino acids: CASSSQLGSSYNEQFF. CDR3 nucleotides: TGTGCCAGCAGTTCACAGCTCGGTAGCTCCTACAATGAGCAGTTCTTC.

This clonotype has just a few counts. The CDR3 reads CASSYGHRRSSYEQYF. Here the CDR3 DNA reads TGTGCCAGCAGTTACGGCCACCGTAGGAGCTCCTACGAGCAGTACTTC. V usage is TRBV6-5 and J usage is TRBJ2-7, with D unresolved. The ends were cut back, 2 bases at V and 0 bases at J, with 14 bases in the middle. Germline values: CDR1 MNHEY, CDR2 SVGAGI. The CDR3 consists of 16 residues.

The chain is built from TRBV20-1 and TRBJ1-2, with a tentative D call TRBD1 (6 bases). The CDR3 sequence is 13 residues long. V was clipped by 6 bases and J by 8 bases, with 19 bases between them. Germline-derived CDR1 and CDR2 are DFQATT and SNEGSKA (reference sequence). The CDR3 loop reads CSAMYRDFGGYTF. In DNA, the CDR3 is TGCAGTGCCATGTACAGGGATTTCGGGGGCTACACCTTC.

The chain is built from TRBV5-1 and TRBJ2-3, with 9 bases matching TRBD2. The ends lost 4 bases at V and 1 base at J; junction bases unmatched: 7. There are 16 residues in the CDR3. Germline V gene data show CDR1 as SGHRS and CDR2 as YFSETQ. The CDR3 here is CASSPPAGGRTDTQYF. DNA of the CDR3: TGCGCCAGCAGCCCTCCAGCGGGAGGACGCACAGATACGCAGTATTTT.

This clonotype was seen a few times. The chain employs TRBV27 and TRBJ1-5; unclear D gene. V lost 4 bases and J lost 0, with 7 bases in between. In germline, CDR1 is MNHEY, CDR2 SMNVEV (reference sequence). The CDR3 runs to 14 residues. Written as DNA, the CDR3 is TGTGCCAGCAGTTCACCGGTTAGCAATCAGCCCCAGCATTTT. This gives the protein CASSSPVSNQPQHF.

This chain links TRBV11-1 with TRBJ2-4, with TRBD1 matching over 11 bases. There are 19 residues in the CDR3. V trimming: 3 bases; J trimming: 0 bases; junction bases outside the gene matches: 10. In germline, CDR1 is SGHAT, CDR2 FQDESV (reference sequence). CDR3 DNA sequence: TGTGCCAGCAGCTTTCTCCGGACAGGGGGCGGTGTAGCCAAAAACATTCAGTACTTC. Its translation: CASSFLRTGGGVAKNIQYF.

The chain combines TRBV18 with TRBJ2-1, with D perhaps matching TRBD2 (6 bases). From germline, CDR1 is KGHSH and CDR2 LQKENI. V was clipped by 0 bases and J by 15 bases, with 12 bases between them. The CDR3 runs 12 residues. Here the CDR3 reads CASSPPGGFPFF. The CDR3 DNA is TGTGCCAGCTCACCACCTGGGGGGTTCCCGTTCTTC. Together with reference TRBV18 and TRBJ2-1, the CDR3 gives the full variable domain: NAGVMQNPRHLVRRRGQEARLRCSPMKGHSHVYWYRQLPEEGLKFMVYLQKENIIDESGMPKERFSAEFPKEGPSILRIQQVVRGDSAAYFCASSPPGGFPFFGPGTRLTVL.

CDR3 coding DNA: TGTGCCACCAGTGATTTGGATCCCAGCGGGGGGGCCCGAGGCACAGATACGCAGTATTTT. It encodes CATSDLDPSGGARGTDTQYF. The V gene is TRBV24-1, the J gene TRBJ2-3, with 10 bases matching TRBD2. V lost 0 bases and J lost 1; bases outside the gene matches: 12. The CDR3 totals 20 residues. The germline CDR1 and CDR2 sequences are KGHDR and SFDVKD.